What follows are 7 T cell receptor beta chains derived from one specimen sequenced in a study of blood T cell repertoires in COVID-19. Sequenced by immunoSEQ multiplex PCR; TCRdb stores in-frame clones only, minus some. In the table there are a few hundred thousand clones, 80% to 90% of which are singletons. Sequences were obtained from PBMCs or T cells enriched from blood (not recorded which). Every receptor here comes from a woman in her twenties or thirties who had recovered from COVID-19.

The rearrangement links TRBV5-1 to TRBJ2-1; 14 bases are shared with TRBD2. V gave up 4 bases and J gave up 7 bases; unmatched junction bases: 7. Per the germline V gene, CDR1 is SGHRS and CDR2 is YFSETQ. CDR3 size: 16 residues. CDR3 amino acids: CASSHPGLAGVNEQFF. The CDR3 coding sequence is TGCGCCAGCAGCCATCCGGGACTAGCGGGAGTAAATGAGCAGTTCTTC.

V is TRBV5-4 and J is TRBJ1-2; D gene unclear. Per germline, CDR1 SGHNT and CDR2 YYREEE (reference sequence). V was cut by 0 bases and J by 8 bases, with 5 bases left in between. The CDR3 is made up of 11 amino acids. The CDR3 DNA reads TGTGCCAGCAGCTTGGCAGGAGGCTACACCTTC. As protein: CASSLAGGYTF.

About this clone: This specimen includes other DNA sequences encoding the same CDR3. The chain is built from TRBV5-1 and TRBJ1-4; 8 bases fit TRBD1. Germline V lookup: CDR1 SGHRS, CDR2 YFSETQ. The ends lost 0 bases at V and 8 bases at J; junction bases unmatched: 3. CDR3 length: 14 residues. The CDR3 sequence is CASSLGQGNEKLFF. The CDR3 DNA sequence: TGCGCCAGCAGCTTGGGACAGGGGAACGAAAAACTGTTTTTT.

The chain links TRBV6-2 or TRBV6-3 to TRBJ1-2; 7 nucleotides agree with TRBD1. Germline V CDR1 and CDR2: MNHEY, SVGEGT. J gave up 8 bases and V 4 bases, and 10 bases lay outside the gene matches. The CDR3 totals 14 residues. The chain's CDR3 is CASSSRGRIWGYTF. The CDR3 DNA reads TGTGCCAGCAGTTCGAGGGGGCGCATCTGGGGCTACACCTTC.

The rearrangement joins TRBV11-3 to TRBJ2-7, with D maybe TRBD1 (5 bases). Germline V gene data show CDR1 as SGHNT and CDR2 as YENEEA. Trimming pared 5 bases from V and 7 bases from J, leaving 24 bases between. CDR3 size: 16 residues. DNA of the CDR3: TGTGCCAGCAGCCCCGAAGGCAGGGATGGCTTACGGGAGCAGTACTTC. Residues: CASSPEGRDGLREQYF.

The chain combines TRBV5-6 with TRBJ1-2, with 9 bases aligning to TRBD1. Trimming at V came to 4 bases and at J to 4 bases, leaving 2 bases not matched to a gene. This CDR3 contains 13 residues. Germline CDR1 SGHDT, CDR2 YYEEEE. As DNA, the CDR3 is TGTGCCAGCAGCGGGACAGGGCCCTATGGCTACACCTTC. Residues: CASSGTGPYGYTF.

This chain joins TRBV6-1 and TRBJ1-3; D uncertain. Looked up from germline, CDR1 is MNHNS and CDR2 is SASEGT. V gave up 1 base and J gave up 0 bases, with 7 bases separating them. This CDR3 is 15 amino acids long. The CDR3 sequence: CASSEESVSGNTIYF. Here the CDR3 DNA reads TGTGCCAGCAGTGAAGAATCTGTCTCTGGAAACACCATATATTTT.